These T cell receptor beta chains were read from a single sample in a study of naive and memory T cell subsets. TCRdb passed the UMI-ligation and nested PCR reads through MiXCR, listing each CDR3 protein once. The top ten clones hold 0.6% to 0.7% of a sample with about 140,000 distinct CDR3 sequences, approximately 18% of them seen once. Sequencing was performed on naive CD8+ T cells from blood. The source is a human donor in good health. Both conserved end residues are part of each CDR3. The order of the fields is CDR3 DNA, CDR3 protein, J gene, D gene, clone size, V gene. The D gene is left open where the match is weak. Size is omitted from some rows. Given values are once, few, many or a class for expanded clones.

cdr3_nt: TGTGCCAGCAGCTTAGCCCCGGGACAGGGGAACACTGAAGCTTTCTTT
cdr3_aa: CASSLAPGQGNTEAFF
j_call: TRBJ1-1
d_call: TRBD1
clone_size: NA
v_call: TRBV7-9

cdr3_nt: TGTGCCAGCAGTTACTCTCTCGGTCCCTACCTGGAGTTCTTC
cdr3_aa: CASSYSLGPYLEFF
j_call: TRBJ2-1
d_call: NA
clone_size: few
v_call: TRBV6-5

cdr3_nt: TGTGCCAGCAGTTGGGTCGGGGGATTACAAGAGACCCAGTACTTC
cdr3_aa: CASSWVGGLQETQYF
j_call: TRBJ2-5
d_call: NA
clone_size: few
v_call: TRBV28

cdr3_nt: TGCGCCAGCAGGACTAGCGAGTACAATGAGCAGTTCTTC
cdr3_aa: CASRTSEYNEQFF
j_call: TRBJ2-1
d_call: TRBD2
clone_size: few
v_call: TRBV4-1

cdr3_nt: TGTGCCAGTCACCCGGAAGATACGCAGTATTTT
cdr3_aa: CASHPEDTQYF
j_call: TRBJ2-3
d_call: NA
clone_size: NA
v_call: TRBV6-1

cdr3_nt: TGTGCCACCAGTGACGCGAGGAGAGAAGCTTTCTTT
cdr3_aa: CATSDARREAFF
j_call: TRBJ1-1
d_call: NA
clone_size: few
v_call: TRBV24-1

cdr3_nt: TGTGCCAGCAGCTTAGCAACGCGGAACACAGATACGCAGTATTTT
cdr3_aa: CASSLATRNTDTQYF
j_call: TRBJ2-3
d_call: NA
clone_size: NA
v_call: TRBV7-9

cdr3_nt: TGTGCCAGCAGCCTCGTTGGGACAGGGCGCTACGAGCAGTACTTC
cdr3_aa: CASSLVGTGRYEQYF
j_call: TRBJ2-7
d_call: TRBD1
clone_size: NA
v_call: TRBV14

cdr3_nt: TGCGCCAGCAGCTTGGTGGGGGGAGTCTCTTACAATGAGCAGTTCTTC
cdr3_aa: CASSLVGGVSYNEQFF
j_call: TRBJ2-1
d_call: NA
clone_size: NA
v_call: TRBV5-1

cdr3_nt: TGTGCCAGCAGTTTAAGGGGTAGGGCTTCGCAAGACTACACCTTC
cdr3_aa: CASSLRGRASQDYTF
j_call: TRBJ1-2
d_call: NA
clone_size: few
v_call: TRBV27

cdr3_nt: TGTGCCAGCAGCGATCGACTAGCGGGAAACACAGATACGCAGTATTTT
cdr3_aa: CASSDRLAGNTDTQYF
j_call: TRBJ2-3
d_call: TRBD2
clone_size: NA
v_call: TRBV4-2

cdr3_nt: TGTGCCAGCAGCTTGGATCCGGGACTTAGCGCCTACGAGCAGTACTTC
cdr3_aa: CASSLDPGLSAYEQYF
j_call: TRBJ2-7
d_call: NA
clone_size: few
v_call: TRBV5-6

cdr3_nt: TGTGCCAGCAGCTTGGGACCGCCCGAACTCTCCTACAATGAGCAGTTCTTC
cdr3_aa: CASSLGPPELSYNEQFF
j_call: TRBJ2-1
d_call: NA
clone_size: few
v_call: TRBV5-4

cdr3_nt: TGTGCCAGCAGTTATCGTAAGGGTGTGTATGAAAAACTGTTTTTT
cdr3_aa: CASSYRKGVYEKLFF
j_call: TRBJ1-4
d_call: NA
clone_size: few
v_call: TRBV27

cdr3_nt: TGTGCCAGCAGCGAAGGACAGGGAGGGTACGAGCAGTACTTC
cdr3_aa: CASSEGQGGYEQYF
j_call: TRBJ2-7
d_call: NA
clone_size: many
v_call: TRBV9